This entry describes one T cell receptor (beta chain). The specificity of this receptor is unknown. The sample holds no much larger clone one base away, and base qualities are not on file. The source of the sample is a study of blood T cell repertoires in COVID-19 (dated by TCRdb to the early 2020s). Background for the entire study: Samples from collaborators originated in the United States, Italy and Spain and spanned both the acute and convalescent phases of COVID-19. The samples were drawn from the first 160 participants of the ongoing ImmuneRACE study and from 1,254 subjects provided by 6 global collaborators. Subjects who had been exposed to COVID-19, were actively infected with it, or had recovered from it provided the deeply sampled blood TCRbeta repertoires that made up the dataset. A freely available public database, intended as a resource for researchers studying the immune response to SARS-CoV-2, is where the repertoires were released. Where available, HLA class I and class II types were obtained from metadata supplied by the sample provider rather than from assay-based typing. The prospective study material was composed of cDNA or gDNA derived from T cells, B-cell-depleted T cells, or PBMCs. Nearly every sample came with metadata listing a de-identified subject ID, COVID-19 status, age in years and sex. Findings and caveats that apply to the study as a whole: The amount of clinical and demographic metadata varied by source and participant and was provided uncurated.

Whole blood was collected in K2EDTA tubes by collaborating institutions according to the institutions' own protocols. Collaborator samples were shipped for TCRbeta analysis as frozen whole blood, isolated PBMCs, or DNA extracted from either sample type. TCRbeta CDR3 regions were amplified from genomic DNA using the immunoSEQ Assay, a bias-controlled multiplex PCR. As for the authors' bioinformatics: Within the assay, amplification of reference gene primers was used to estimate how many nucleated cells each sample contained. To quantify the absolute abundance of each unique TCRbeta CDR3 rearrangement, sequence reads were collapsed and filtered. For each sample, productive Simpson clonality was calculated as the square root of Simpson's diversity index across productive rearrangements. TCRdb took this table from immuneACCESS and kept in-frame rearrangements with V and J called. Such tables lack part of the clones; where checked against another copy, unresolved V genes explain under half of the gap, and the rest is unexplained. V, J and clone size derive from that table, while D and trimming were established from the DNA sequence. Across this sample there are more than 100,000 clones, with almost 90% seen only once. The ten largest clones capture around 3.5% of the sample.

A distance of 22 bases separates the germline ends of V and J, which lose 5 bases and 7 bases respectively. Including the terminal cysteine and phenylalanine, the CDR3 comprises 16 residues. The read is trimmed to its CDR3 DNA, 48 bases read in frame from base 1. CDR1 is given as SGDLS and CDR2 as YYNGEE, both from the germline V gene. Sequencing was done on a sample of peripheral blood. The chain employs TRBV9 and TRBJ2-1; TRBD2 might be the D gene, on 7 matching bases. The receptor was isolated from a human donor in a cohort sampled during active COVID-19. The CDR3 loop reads CASSTSTWGGLNEQFF. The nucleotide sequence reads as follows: TGTGCCAGCAGTACAAGCACGTGGGGGGGCCTGAATGAGCAGTTCTTC.